The rows below give T cell receptor beta chains drawn from one sample of a study of monozygotic twins with inflammatory bowel disease. No DNA is given; TCRdb re-called the 5' RACE reads and lists each CDR3 protein once. The clone table shows around 220,000 distinct CDR3 sequences, with the ten largest holding roughly 7.5%. Input material: blood. These TCRs come from a human donor with ulcerative colitis or Crohn's disease, or a healthy co-twin of an affected twin (not recorded which). Each CDR3 is given with its conserved first and last residue.

TRBJ2-1,TRBV4-1,CASSHPSMWRTNEQFF
TRBJ1-5,TRBV6-2/TRBV6-3,CASSSGQGNSNQPQHF
TRBJ2-5,TRBV9,CASSVGAGGEETQYF
TRBJ1-1,TRBV5-1,CASSLGTGHEAFF
TRBJ1-1,TRBV7-9,CASSFGHQNTEAFF
TRBJ2-5,TRBV6-6,CASSTQFETQDF
TRBJ1-1,TRBV5-1,CASSFGRVNTEAFF
TRBJ2-7,TRBV5-4,CASSRGLAGSLSYEQYF
TRBJ1-6,TRBV12-3/TRBV12-4,CASSLSIGLESPLHF
TRBJ1-4,TRBV20-1,CSARPGPGQGIF
TRBJ1-1,TRBV7-6,CASSLETGEVGTEAFF
TRBJ2-3,TRBV10-3,CAISRGRSTDTQYF
TRBJ2-2,TRBV3-1,CASSLRTSGTTGELFF
TRBJ2-3,TRBV5-6,CASSITEGGRKDTQYF
TRBJ1-4,TRBV6-1,CASSRIGTANEKLFF
TRBJ1-6,TRBV29-1,CSVGTSPNSPLHF
TRBJ1-5,TRBV20-1,CSAADLGTGRAVSNQPQHF
TRBJ2-1,TRBV20-1,CSAQTGGQSYNEQFF
TRBJ1-2,TRBV10-3,CAISWRDGYTF
TRBJ2-1,TRBV5-1,CASSSGPGSYNEQFF
TRBJ2-3,TRBV10-3,CAISELQDTQYF
TRBJ2-5,TRBV29-1,CSVASGGETQYF
TRBJ2-1,TRBV11-1,CASSPLTYNEQFF
TRBJ2-1,TRBV27,CASSFLLEDEQFF
TRBJ1-3,TRBV3-1,CASTPFGTSGNTIYF
TRBJ2-5,TRBV20-1,CSARSLAGRGETQYF
TRBJ2-7,TRBV7-2,CASSLGTSGSWEQYF
TRBJ1-2,TRBV5-1,CASSLLPATNYGYTF
TRBJ2-7,TRBV30,CAWSRPLPQQYF
TRBJ2-2,TRBV9,CASSVGGGGDTGELFF
TRBJ1-2,TRBV12-3/TRBV12-4,CASSLSGHGSGYTF
TRBJ2-2,TRBV6-6,CASSYLGTGELFF